The 30 T cell receptor beta chains reported below all come from one sample, sequenced in a study of T cells in Graves' hyperthyroidism and ophthalmopathy. Template material for amplifying TCR beta CDR3 regions consisted of RNA transcripts. First-round RT-PCR of the TCR CDR3 relied on the HTBI primer set. TCRdb reprocessed the multiplex PCR reads via MiXCR and lists one record per CDR3 protein. The sample has about 520,000 distinct CDR3 sequences, roughly 20% seen once; the top ten hold around a quarter. The sequenced sample was blood. These receptor sequences come from a man aged 18 to 30 with Graves' hyperthyroidism.

This clonotype was observed many times. The chain carries TRBV9 and TRBJ1-2; 8 bases map to TRBD1. V shed 3 bases and J 3 bases; nucleotides not matched to a gene: 1. This CDR3 region has 13 residues. CDR1 SGDLS and CDR2 YYNGEE come from the germline V gene. The CDR3 sequence: CASSAGGDYGYTF. DNA of the CDR3: TGTGCCAGCAGCGCAGGGGGCGACTATGGCTACACCTTC.

This clonotype was observed at least ten times. The chain links TRBV12-3 or TRBV12-4 to TRBJ1-1; D remains ambiguous. The CDR3 consists of 14 residues. With 3 bases removed from V and 2 bases from J, the gap between germline ends came to 10 bases. CDR3 residues: CASSFSQLNTEAFF. CDR3 coding DNA: TGTGCCAGCAGTTTCTCCCAGCTTAACACTGAAGCTTTCTTT.

This clonotype was found many times. This chain connects TRBV6-4 to TRBJ1-3, with D hard to call. The CDR3 extends over 17 amino acids. V was shortened by 8 bases and J by 0 bases, with 20 bases between the two germline ends. Germline CDR1 reads MRHNA; CDR2 reads SNTAGT. The CDR3 bases are TGTGCCAGCTTTACATCCATTCCCAACCTCTCTGGAAACACCATATATTTT. This gives the protein CASFTSIPNLSGNTIYF.

This clonotype appeared a few times. The CDR3 reads CASLGGYYGYTF. The CDR3 nucleotides are TGTGCCTCTCTCGGGGGCTACTATGGCTACACCTTC. The chain carries TRBV30 and TRBJ1-2, with D possibly being TRBD1 (6 bases). The CDR3 contains 12 residues. CDR1 and CDR2 (germline): GTSNPN, SVGIG (reference sequence). V was clipped by 7 bases and J by 3 bases, with 12 bases between them.

This clonotype was seen at least ten times. J is TRBJ1-1 and V is TRBV28, with D maybe TRBD1 (5 bases). CDR3 length equals 11 residues. The V end was cut by 8 bases, the J end by 5 bases, with 9 bases between. The V gene's germline CDR1 is MDHEN and CDR2 SYDVKM. The CDR3 loop is CASWGGTEAFF. CDR3 sequence (DNA): TGTGCCAGCTGGGGGGGGACTGAAGCTTTCTTT.

This clonotype came up many times. The rearrangement uses TRBV6-4 and TRBJ1-2; D possibly corresponds to TRBD1 (6 bases). In germline, CDR1 is MRHNA, CDR2 SNTAGT. Trimming removed 5 bases from V and 2 bases from J, with 27 bases in between. The CDR3 sequence is 19 residues long. This chain's CDR3 is CASSNGGPSRGGKNYGYTF. The DNA for the CDR3 is TGTGCCAGCAGTAACGGGGGCCCGAGCAGGGGCGGAAAGAACTATGGCTACACCTTC.

In this sample, this clonotype turned up many times. The V and J genes are TRBV6-1 and TRBJ1-2; the match to TRBD1 covers 8 bases. CDR3 length: 12 residues. V lost 8 bases and J lost 6; bases outside the gene matches: 5. Germline lookup yields CDR1 MNHNS and CDR2 SASEGT. CDR3: CASPDREDGYTF. The CDR3, as DNA: TGTGCCAGCCCGGACAGGGAGGATGGCTACACCTTC.

This clonotype was recorded at least ten times. The rearrangement uses TRBV12-5 and TRBJ1-5; D unresolved. Germline assignment: CDR1 LGHNT and CDR2 FRNRAP. This CDR3 has 13 amino acids. V was shortened by 4 bases and J by 5 bases, with 9 bases between the two germline ends. The CDR3 sequence: CASGYGPYQPQHF. CDR3 sequence (DNA): TGTGCTAGTGGTTACGGGCCGTATCAGCCCCAGCATTTT.

The rearrangement uses TRBV28 and TRBJ1-5; D unresolved. Germline V CDR1 and CDR2: MDHEN, SYDVKM. The CDR3 contains 13 residues. The V and J ends lost 2 bases and 4 bases respectively, with 6 bases between them. CDR3 region: CASSLPPNQPQHF. The CDR3 coding sequence is TGTGCCAGCAGTTTACCCCCAAATCAGCCCCAGCATTTT. Variable domain in full (rest from reference TRBV28 and TRBJ1-5): DVKVTQSSRYLVKRTGEKVFLECVQDMDHENMFWYRQDPGLGLRLIYFSYDVKMKEKGDIPEGYSVSREKKERFSLILESASTNQTSMYLCASSLPPNQPQHFGDGTRLSIL.

This chain uses TRBV6-1 with TRBJ1-1; no clear D gene. This CDR3 contains 17 residues. Trimming shortened V by 7 bases and J by 0 bases, and 21 bases separated the two germline ends. Germline V gene sequence: CDR1 MNHNS, CDR2 SASEGT. The CDR3 reads CASKREPTRTMNTEAFF. In DNA form, the CDR3 reads TGTGCCAGCAAGAGGGAACCCACCCGAACCATGAACACTGAAGCTTTCTTT.

This clonotype was counted many times. The J gene is TRBJ2-7, the V gene TRBV30; D unclear. Germline CDR1 reads GTSNPN; CDR2 reads SVGIG (reference sequence). The CDR3 contains 12 residues. With 2 bases removed from V and 0 bases from J, the gap between germline ends came to 5 bases. Written as DNA, the CDR3 is TGTGCCTGGAGTCTCGACTCCTACGAGCAGTACTTC. The encoded protein is CAWSLDSYEQYF.

V usage is TRBV9 and J usage is TRBJ1-1; unclear D gene. V was cut by 0 bases and J by 4 bases, with 10 bases left in between. Germline CDR1 reads SGDLS; CDR2 reads YYNGEE. The CDR3 is made up of 14 amino acids. The CDR3 sequence: CASSVGPRGTEAFF. The CDR3 DNA is TGTGCCAGCAGCGTAGGCCCACGAGGCACTGAAGCTTTCTTT.

In its sample, this clonotype was seen many times. This chain uses TRBV13 with TRBJ2-7; 12 positions match TRBD2. J gave up 6 bases and V 5 bases, and 8 bases lay outside the gene matches. Germline V gives CDR1 PRHDT, CDR2 FYEKMQ (reference sequence). The CDR3 consists of 15 residues. CDR3 in DNA: TGTGCCAGCAGCGGGCGGACTAGCGGGGTTCTCGAGCAGTACTTC. Translation: CASSGRTSGVLEQYF.

This clonotype was seen many times. V usage is TRBV2 and J usage is TRBJ2-7; D is undetermined. The V and J ends lost 11 bases and 0 bases respectively, with 17 bases between them. Looked up from germline, CDR1 is SNHLY and CDR2 is FYNNEI. The CDR3 covers 14 residues. CDR3 amino acids: CAGKSHPSSYEQYF. In DNA, the CDR3 is TGTGCCGGCAAAAGTCACCCGAGCTCCTACGAGCAGTACTTC.

This chain joins TRBV6-1 and TRBJ2-7; D call uncertain. V lost 6 bases and J lost 0, with 18 bases in between. CDR3 length: 16 amino acids. CDR1 and CDR2 from the germline V gene are MNHNS and SASEGT. The CDR3 loop reads CASRFPAVSASYEQYF. CDR3 in DNA: TGTGCCAGCAGGTTCCCAGCCGTTTCAGCCTCCTACGAGCAGTACTTC.

The CDR3 DNA follows: TGTGCCAGCAGTTTAGAGACAGGGGGCGGCTACACCTTC. Translated: CASSLETGGGYTF. This rearrangement joins TRBV27 to TRBJ1-2; TRBD1 matches at 10 bases. Germline V lookup: CDR1 MNHEY, CDR2 SMNVEV (reference sequence). The CDR3 consists of 13 residues. The trim removed 2 bases at V and 8 bases at J, leaving 2 bases unmatched.

This clonotype was seen at least ten times. This chain links TRBV6-1 with TRBJ2-7, with 10 positions matching TRBD2. After removal of 4 bases from V and 6 bases from J, the junction contained 3 bases not matched to a gene. CDR1 is MNHNS, CDR2 SASEGT, per germline. CDR3 length: 13 residues. The CDR3 nucleotides read TGTGCCAGCAGTGTAGCGGGGGGCCTCGAGCAGTACTTC. Its protein is CASSVAGGLEQYF.

This clonotype was counted at least ten times. The chain couples TRBV27 to TRBJ1-5; D uncertain. V was shortened by 5 bases and J by 3 bases, with 8 bases between the two germline ends. CDR3 length: 13 residues. The germline gives CDR1 MNHEY, CDR2 SMNVEV (reference sequence). The CDR3 bases are TGTGCCAGCAGTCCCTCGATCAATCAGCCCCAGCATTTT. It translates to CASSPSINQPQHF.

V usage is TRBV4-1 and J usage is TRBJ1-6; a possible D gene is TRBD1 (5 bases). V lost 1 base and J lost 9, with 16 bases in between. This CDR3 spans 16 amino acids. Germline-derived CDR1 and CDR2 are MGHRA and YSYEKL. CDR3 residues: CASSQGGPGPLSPLHF. In DNA, the CDR3 is TGCGCCAGCAGCCAAGGCGGGCCGGGGCCTCTTTCACCCCTCCACTTT.

The chain is built from TRBV4-1 and TRBJ1-3; D is unresolved. The CDR3 is 19 residues long. Trimming removed 1 base at V and 1 base at J, with 20 bases between. Germline CDR1 MGHRA, CDR2 YSYEKL. Here the CDR3 DNA reads TGCGCCAGCAGCCAAGGGCCCCTCGGGCCGCGAACATCTGGAAACACCATATATTTT. Its protein product is CASSQGPLGPRTSGNTIYF.

Comments on this clonotype: A much larger clone differs from this one at a single base, so this may be a read error. This rearrangement joins TRBV19 to TRBJ1-5, with a possible D match to TRBD1 (6 bases). CDR3 length: 14 amino acids. CDR1 and CDR2 (germline): LNHDA, SQIVND (reference sequence). The V end was cut by 8 bases, the J end by 4 bases, with 15 bases between. The CDR3 nucleotides are TGTGCCAGTGGATCCGGGACATTAAATCAGCCCCAGCATTTT. Amino acids: CASGSGTLNQPQHF.

The chain couples TRBV27 to TRBJ1-2; TRBD1 might be the D (6 bases). V was trimmed by 6 bases and J by 4 bases, leaving 18 bases between them. This CDR3 is 15 amino acids long. Germline V gene sequence: CDR1 MNHEY, CDR2 SMNVEV (reference sequence). The CDR3 sequence: CASSWGPTASYGYTF. As DNA, the CDR3 is TGTGCCAGCAGCTGGGGGCCGACAGCTTCCTATGGCTACACCTTC.

This clonotype was counted only a few times. V gene TRBV20-1 combines with J gene TRBJ2-7; perhaps TRBD2 as D (6 bases). The V end was cut by 0 bases, the J end by 2 bases, with 14 bases between. Germline V gene lookup returns CDR1 DFQATT and CDR2 SNEGSKA (reference sequence). The CDR3 is 15 amino acids. CDR3: CSARDPTRAPYEQYF. The CDR3 bases are TGCAGTGCTAGAGACCCGACTAGGGCCCCCTACGAGCAGTACTTC.

This clonotype was detected ten times or more. The V call is TRBV2, the J call TRBJ1-2; D gene ambiguous. The ends were cut back, 0 bases at V and 4 bases at J, with 9 bases in the middle. Germline assignment: CDR1 SNHLY and CDR2 FYNNEI. The CDR3 has 14 amino acids. DNA for the CDR3: TGTGCCAGCAGTGAAGCCCCTAGCGGCTATGGCTACACCTTC. This translates into CASSEAPSGYGYTF. Supplemented by reference TRBV2 and TRBJ1-2, the full variable domain reads EPEVTQTPSHQVTQMGQEVILRCVPISNHLYFYWYRQILGQKVEFLVSFYNNEISEKSEIFDDQFSVERPDGSNFTLKIRSTKLEDSAMYFCASSEAPSGYGYTFGSGTRLTVV.

This clonotype was observed many times. V usage is TRBV28 and J usage is TRBJ1-5, with D possibly matching TRBD1 (5 bases). V lost 7 bases and J 7 bases, leaving 20 bases between the germline ends. CDR3 length equals 15 residues. Germline lookup yields CDR1 MDHEN and CDR2 SYDVKM. CDR3 loop: CASTSRWGVGQPQHF. In nucleotides, the CDR3 is TGTGCCAGCACCTCAAGATGGGGGGTAGGCCAGCCCCAGCATTTT.

There are many counts of this clonotype. This chain uses TRBV19 with TRBJ1-1; no clear D. Germline CDR1 LNHDA, CDR2 SQIVND (reference sequence). The CDR3 runs to 14 residues. Trimming stripped 2 bases from V and 0 bases from J, with 7 bases between. CDR3 sequence: CASSISSVNTEAFF. CDR3 sequence (DNA): TGTGCCAGTAGTATATCTTCCGTGAACACTGAAGCTTTCTTT.

This clonotype was observed a handful of times. V is TRBV20-1 and J is TRBJ1-2, with a tentative D call TRBD1 (5 bases). CDR1 DFQATT and CDR2 SNEGSKA come from the germline V gene (reference sequence). Trimming took off 0 bases at V and 4 bases at J, with 15 bases between the two ends. CDR3 size: 15 residues. The CDR3 DNA reads TGCAGTGCTAGAGATCTGGCCCTCGGGGCCTATGGCTACACCTTC. It specifies CSARDLALGAYGYTF.

This clonotype was seen a handful of times. The chain employs TRBV10-3 and TRBJ1-1; TRBD1 might be the D (5 bases). From germline, CDR1 is ENHRY and CDR2 SYGVKD. V gave up 6 bases and J gave up 0 bases, with 8 bases separating them. The CDR3 spans 13 residues. CDR3 amino acids: CAIRGPLNTEAFF. CDR3 sequence (DNA): TGTGCCATCAGGGGACCCTTGAACACTGAAGCTTTCTTT.

V is TRBV28 and J is TRBJ2-7; either TRBD1 or TRBD2 may fit D (5 bases each). CDR3 size: 14 residues. Germline V lookup: CDR1 MDHEN, CDR2 SYDVKM. Trimming cost V 1 base and J 7 bases, with 14 bases left between them. CDR3 region: CASSLLAGTREQYF. As DNA, the CDR3 is TGTGCCAGCAGTTTATTAGCAGGGACGAGGGAGCAGTACTTC.

This clonotype showed up just once. The chain joins TRBV6-1 to TRBJ1-1; no firm D call. This CDR3 has 16 residues. V lost 2 bases and J lost 5, with 18 bases in between. Germline loops: CDR1 MNHNS, CDR2 SASEGT. The CDR3: CASSEFVSPEGTEAFF. DNA of the CDR3: TGTGCCAGCAGTGAATTTGTGAGTCCAGAAGGTACTGAAGCTTTCTTT.